This T cell receptor beta chain was captured in a study of CD8 T cells in ankylosing spondylitis. Study-level points and caveats: The study looked at matched synovial fluid samples from ankylosing spondylitis patients. Disease-linked clones were reported to be significantly enriched there. Disease-linked clones bore a CD8+ phenotype and were relatively rare in peripheral blood. Certain motif variants had earlier appeared in reactive arthritis synovial fluid and blood.

Germline assignment: CDR1 SGHRS and CDR2 YFSETQ. V gave up 1 base and J gave up 4 bases, with 12 bases separating them. The CDR3 runs 16 residues. Quantitative 5'-RACE was performed with molecular barcodes, and it yielded the TCR beta libraries. A single record per CDR3 protein comes from TCRdb applying MiXCR to the 5' RACE reads. Of under 300,000 distinct CDR3 sequences in the sample, approximately 11% were seen once. Ten or more counts support this clonotype. Its antigen is undetermined. This clonotype was obtained from a male donor with ankylosing spondylitis or in good health (not recorded which). The chain is built from TRBV5-1 and TRBJ1-6; D is unclear. Sample: blood, either unsorted or a sorted T cell fraction (not recorded which). CDR3 sequence: CASSLSSVGYNSPLHF. CDR3 nucleotide sequence: TGCGCCAGCAGCTTGTCGTCTGTCGGATATAATTCACCCCTCCACTTT.